The following is a T cell receptor (beta chain) sequence with its context. The V and J ends lost 0 bases and 9 bases respectively, with 10 bases between them. This CDR3 comprises 13 residues. From germline, CDR1 is SGHNT and CDR2 YYREEE (reference sequence). Source study methods: Nucleated cell counts were estimated from reference gene primer amplification. Repertoires were generated with immunoSEQ multiplex PCR, while TCRdb's copy carries only in-frame clones and drops some. V, J and clone size were drawn from that table, and D and trimming were deduced from the DNA. Of some 300,000 clones in the sample, roughly 87% were seen once. These data belong to a study of blood T cell repertoires in COVID-19. At the level of the study: Sites in the United States, Italy and Spain provided acute and convalescent COVID-19 samples.

This sequence was found in a man between 18 and 35 years old with active or convalescent COVID-19. The sample consisted of peripheral blood. The chain combines TRBV5-4 with TRBJ2-4; D is possibly TRBD2 (6 bases). The CDR3: CASSLVAGGIQYF. In DNA form, the CDR3 reads TGTGCCAGCAGCTTGGTGGCCGGGGGCATTCAGTACTTC.